Each of the 24 T cell receptor beta chains below was sequenced from the same sample in a study of OX40 agonist ivuxolimab in advanced cancers. Sequenced by immunoSEQ multiplex PCR; TCRdb stores in-frame clones only, minus some. The sample holds some 65,000 clones, about 77% seen once. Sequences were derived from CD4+ or CD8+ T cells sorted from blood, sampled in a trial of the OX40 agonist ivuxolimab. The receptors were sampled from an adult with an advanced solid tumor such as melanoma, head and neck, liver or kidney cancer.

This clone was detected a few times. The V gene is TRBV6-6, the J gene TRBJ2-5, with TRBD1 matching over 9 bases. V shed 0 bases and J 2 bases; nucleotides not matched to a gene: 4. Per germline, CDR1 MNHNY and CDR2 SVGAGI (reference sequence). The CDR3 consists of 16 residues. CDR3 sequence: CASSYSYRGQQETQYF. In DNA form, the CDR3 reads TGTGCCAGCAGTTACTCCTACAGGGGGCAACAAGAGACCCAGTACTTC.

The chain's CDR3 is CSVLVLGNEGDTQYF. As DNA, the CDR3 is TGCAGCGTTCTGGTGCTGGGCAACGAGGGAGATACGCAGTATTTT. The chain links TRBV29-1 to TRBJ2-3; D perhaps matches TRBD2 (5 bases). V shed 5 bases and J shed 5 bases, with 20 bases lying between them. The germline CDR1 and CDR2 sequences are SQVTM and ANQGSEA. The CDR3 loop spans 15 amino acids.

This chain links TRBV6-1 with TRBJ2-1; no reliable D call. CDR3 length: 15 amino acids. Trimming took 4 bases from V and 5 from J, leaving 15 bases between them. Germline V gives CDR1 MNHNS, CDR2 SASEGT. As DNA, the CDR3 is TGTGCCAGCAGTGGTGGCGGCGTCATCAACAATGAGCAGTTCTTC. This codes for CASSGGGVINNEQFF.

The rearrangement uses TRBV2 and TRBJ2-5; D is unresolved. Looked up from germline, CDR1 is SNHLY and CDR2 is FYNNEI. The CDR3 contains 13 residues. V dropped 5 bases and J dropped 2 bases, with 9 bases sitting between them. The CDR3 spells CASSLQGQETQYF. The CDR3 nucleotides read TGTGCCAGCAGTCTACAAGGGCAAGAGACCCAGTACTTC.

This chain joins TRBV10-3 and TRBJ2-7, with 12 bases fitting TRBD1. In germline, CDR1 is ENHRY, CDR2 SYGVKD. Trimming at V came to 0 bases and at J to 7 bases, leaving 13 bases not matched to a gene. The CDR3 totals 18 residues. The chain's CDR3 is CAISESVGTGGSYSEQYF. The CDR3 DNA reads TGTGCCATCAGTGAGTCAGTAGGGACAGGGGGCTCTTATAGTGAGCAGTACTTC.

The rearrangement uses TRBV28 and TRBJ2-5; D is undetermined. Deletions cut 2 bases from V and 4 bases from J, with 8 bases between. Per the germline V gene, CDR1 is MDHEN and CDR2 is SYDVKM. The CDR3 contains 13 residues. The CDR3 sequence is CASSLEKPETQYF. CDR3 sequence (DNA): TGTGCCAGCAGTTTAGAGAAACCAGAGACCCAGTACTTC.

This clone was observed a single time. This chain uses TRBV7-8 with TRBJ2-3; D possibly corresponds to TRBD2 (6 bases). The V end lost 5 bases, the J end lost 0 bases, and 15 bases lay between the germline ends. The CDR3 totals 16 residues. Germline CDR1 is SGHVS and CDR2 is FQNEAQ. The CDR3 sequence is CASSARDSSSTDTQYF. The CDR3 region has the DNA TGTGCCAGCAGCGCCAGGGACTCATCTAGCACAGATACGCAGTATTTT. The whole variable domain, remainder taken from reference TRBV7-8 and TRBJ2-3, is GAGVSQSPRYKVAKRGQDVALRCDPISGHVSLFWYQQALGQGPEFLTYFQNEAQLDKSGLPSDRFFAERPEGSVSTLKIQRTQQEDSAVYLCASSARDSSSTDTQYFGPGTRLTVL.

The V call is TRBV5-1, the J call TRBJ2-1; perhaps D is TRBD1 or TRBD2 (5 bases each). CDR1 and CDR2 from the germline V gene are SGHRS and YFSETQ. CDR3 length: 17 residues. V dropped 0 bases and J dropped 5 bases, with 18 bases sitting between them. The CDR3 nucleotides are TGCGCCAGCAGCTTGGCTTTCGGGGCTAGCAGAGACAATGAGCAGTTCTTC. This encodes CASSLAFGASRDNEQFF.

V gene TRBV7-2 combines with J gene TRBJ1-2; 7 nucleotides line up with TRBD1. This CDR3 comprises 14 residues. Germline CDR1 and CDR2: SGHTA and FQGNSA. V gave up 4 bases and J gave up 8 bases; unmatched junction bases: 10. CDR3 loop: CASSSSYRGNGYTF. The CDR3 coding sequence is TGTGCCAGCAGCTCGTCCTACAGGGGAAACGGCTACACCTTC.

A few counts support this clone. This chain links TRBV7-9 with TRBJ1-1; unclear D gene. The germline CDR1 and CDR2 sequences are SEHNR and FQNEAQ (reference sequence). V lost 5 bases and J lost 5, with 9 bases in between. This CDR3 comprises 12 residues. The DNA for the CDR3 is TGTGCCAGCAGCAGTTCTGGGACTGAAGCTTTCTTT. Protein: CASSSSGTEAFF.

This chain connects TRBV5-1 to TRBJ2-5; D is unclear. Germline loops: CDR1 SGHRS, CDR2 YFSETQ. The CDR3 is 13 amino acids. V was pared by 2 bases and J by 4 bases, with 9 bases between. The chain's CDR3 is CASSFTDGETQYF. DNA of the CDR3: TGCGCCAGCAGCTTTACGGACGGAGAGACCCAGTACTTC. Full variable domain (outside the CDR3, taken from reference TRBV5-1 and TRBJ2-5): KAGVTQTPRYLIKTRGQQVTLSCSPISGHRSVSWYQQTPGQGLQFLFEYFSETQRNKGNFPGRFSGRQFSNSRSEMNVSTLELGDSALYLCASSFTDGETQYFGPGTRLLVL.

The rearrangement joins TRBV7-2 to TRBJ2-5; D gene unclear. The CDR3 is made up of 15 amino acids. Germline V gives CDR1 SGHTA, CDR2 FQGNSA. V lost 4 bases and J 0 bases, leaving 12 bases between the germline ends. CDR3 region: CASSSYNRNQETQYF. As DNA, the CDR3 is TGTGCCAGCAGCTCATATAACAGAAACCAAGAGACCCAGTACTTC.

This clone ranks as medium-sized (0.01 to 0.1%). This chain joins TRBV30 and TRBJ2-7, with 7 bases that match TRBD2. J lost 4 bases, V lost 2 bases, and 5 bases had no gene match. The CDR3 length is 13 residues. Germline V gene lookup returns CDR1 GTSNPN and CDR2 SVGIG (reference sequence). CDR3 DNA sequence: TGTGCCTGGAGTCCCCTGGGACTATACGAGCAGTACTTC. Its translation is CAWSPLGLYEQYF. Combining the CDR3 with reference TRBV30 and TRBJ2-7 gives the whole variable domain SQTIHQWPATLVQPVGSPLSLECTVEGTSNPNLYWYRQAAGRGLQLLFYSVGIGQISSEVPQNLSASRPQDRQFILSSKKLLLSDSGFYLCAWSPLGLYEQYFGPGTRLTVT.

The V and J genes are TRBV28 and TRBJ2-3, with D perhaps assigned TRBD1 or TRBD2 (5 bases each). The CDR3 runs 17 residues. From germline, CDR1 is MDHEN and CDR2 SYDVKM. The V end lost 5 bases, the J end lost 7 bases, and 25 bases lay between the germline ends. The CDR3 protein is CASSTAKTGLLGHTQYF. DNA of the CDR3: TGTGCCAGCAGTACCGCCAAGACGGGGCTTTTAGGGCATACGCAGTATTTT.

The rearrangement uses TRBV29-1 and TRBJ2-4, with D possibly being TRBD2 (6 bases). The CDR3 covers 11 residues. CDR1 SQVTM and CDR2 ANQGSEA come from the germline V gene. Trimming removed 4 bases at V and 7 bases at J, with 8 bases between. CDR3 sequence: CSVGTSNIQYF. CDR3 DNA: TGCAGCGTTGGTACTAGCAACATTCAGTACTTC.

This clone was observed a handful of times. The chain combines TRBV18 with TRBJ1-5; 8 nucleotides line up with TRBD1. J was trimmed by 7 bases and V by 1 base; bases with no gene match: 6. Germline CDR1 and CDR2: KGHSH and LQKENI. This CDR3 has 15 residues. This CDR3 is CASSPLQGAEQPQHF. DNA for the CDR3: TGTGCCAGCTCACCACTTCAGGGGGCTGAGCAGCCCCAGCATTTT.

The table lists this clone with a count of one. The gene calls are TRBV5-5 and TRBJ1-3, with TRBD1 as a possible D gene (5 bases). The CDR3 has 15 amino acids. Looked up from germline, CDR1 is SGHKS and CDR2 is YYEKEE (reference sequence). V dropped 5 bases and J dropped 3 bases, with 15 bases sitting between them. The CDR3 loop is CASSSNGAFGNTIYF. CDR3 nucleotide sequence: TGTGCCAGCAGTTCGAACGGGGCATTTGGAAACACCATATATTTT.

V and J are TRBV10-2 and TRBJ2-2, with 10 bases identical to TRBD2. There are 16 residues in the CDR3. Germline V gene data show CDR1 as WSHSY and CDR2 as SAAADI. V trimming: 7 bases; J trimming: 4 bases; junction bases outside the gene matches: 9. The CDR3 DNA reads as TGCGCCAGCAAGTCCCTAGCGGGAGCCACCACCGGGGAGCTGTTTTTT. Translating it yields CASKSLAGATTGELFF.

The CDR3 DNA follows: TGTGCCAGCTCAGAACTACGGAACACTGAAGCTTTCTTT. Its protein is CASSELRNTEAFF. This chain uses TRBV18 with TRBJ1-1; no firm D call. The V gene lost 5 bases and the J gene lost 1 base, with 8 bases spanning the gap. Germline values: CDR1 KGHSH, CDR2 LQKENI. The CDR3 runs to 13 residues.

Concerning this clone: One end of the junction fails to match germline, which may point to a read error. The J gene is TRBJ2-7, the V gene TRBV7-9, with D perhaps matching TRBD1 (5 bases). Germline CDR1 is SEHNR and CDR2 is FQNEAQ (reference sequence). The CDR3 length is 12 residues. CDR3 sequence (DNA): TGTGCCAGCAGCCTCTCAGGGTACGGGCAGTACTTC. Protein sequence: CASSLSGYGQYF.

The rearrangement joins TRBV29-1 to TRBJ1-1, with 10 bases identical to TRBD1. The CDR3 has 13 amino acids. V lost 6 bases, J lost 6 bases, and 7 bases stayed unmatched. CDR1 and CDR2 from the germline V gene are SQVTM and ANQGSEA. In DNA, the CDR3 is TGCAGCGTCGTGGGACAGGGGATCGCTGAAGCTTTCTTT. It codes for CSVVGQGIAEAFF.

The gene calls are TRBV7-9 and TRBJ1-1; D is uncertain. The V gene's germline CDR1 is SEHNR and CDR2 FQNEAQ (reference sequence). The CDR3 covers 17 residues. V dropped 1 base and J dropped 5 bases, with 20 bases sitting between them. For the CDR3, the DNA is TGTGCCAGCAGCTTAGACGCTGACTCCCTTTTGAGGACTGAAGCTTTCTTT. It is translated as CASSLDADSLLRTEAFF.

The V and J genes are TRBV7-8 and TRBJ2-4; 9 bases are a match to TRBD1. V lost 5 bases to trimming and J lost 1 base; unmatched junction nucleotides: 3. This CDR3 contains 15 residues. Germline V gene data show CDR1 as SGHVS and CDR2 as FQNEAQ. The CDR3 is CASSQQGAAKNIQYF. The DNA for the CDR3 is TGTGCCAGCAGCCAACAGGGGGCTGCCAAAAACATTCAGTACTTC. Based on the CDR3 plus reference TRBV7-8 and TRBJ2-4, the full variable domain is GAGVSQSPRYKVAKRGQDVALRCDPISGHVSLFWYQQALGQGPEFLTYFQNEAQLDKSGLPSDRFFAERPEGSVSTLKIQRTQQEDSAVYLCASSQQGAAKNIQYFGAGTRLSVL.

The chain joins TRBV28 to TRBJ1-4; D gene uncertain. V was trimmed by 5 bases and J by 5 bases, leaving 3 bases between them. The CDR3 has 11 residues. The germline V gene has CDR1 MDHEN and CDR2 SYDVKM. The DNA for the CDR3 is TGTGCCAGCAGTCCGAATGAAAAACTGTTTTTT. Its translation is CASSPNEKLFF.